This T cell receptor (beta chain) was retrieved from a study of shared clonotypes between healthy human individuals. With regard to this clone: Distinct nucleotide sequences in the sample also encode this CDR3.

Sequencing used immunoSEQ multiplex PCR; TCRdb keeps in-frame clones, though not all of them. The table lists 550,000 to 850,000 clones, 72% of them singletons, with around 1.7% in the top ten. Germline CDR1 and CDR2: LNHDA and SQIVND (reference sequence). V was shortened by 5 bases and J by 1 base, with 8 bases between the two germline ends. The CDR3 spans 13 residues. The sequenced sample was memory CD4+ T cells sorted from blood. Noted subset: CD45RA-negative fraction. This TCR was recovered from a woman in her twenties or thirties in good health. The chain joins TRBV19 to TRBJ1-1; D unresolved. CDR3 sequence (DNA): TGTGCCAGTAGTCGGACGGGGAACACTGAAGCTTTCTTT. Its translation is CASSRTGNTEAFF. Combining the CDR3 with reference TRBV19 and TRBJ1-1 gives the whole variable domain DGGITQSPKYLFRKEGQNVTLSCEQNLNHDAMYWYRQDPGQGLRLIYYSQIVNDFQKGDIAEGYSVSREKKESFPLTVTSAQKNPTAFYLCASSRTGNTEAFFGQGTRLTVV.